The sequence of this TCR beta chain was determined in a study of cytomegalovirus exposure and HLA in healthy donors. Findings and limits, study-wide: The study assumed roughly uniform donor sequencing depth for presence/absence analyses. Previously analyzed data showed that most TCR beta V segments were productive at a frequency of about 90% or about 30%. The study listed some 160 cytomegalovirus-associated TCR beta chains.

This clone was observed a single time. Antigen unknown. Primers included in the PCR were 60 Vbeta and 13 Jbeta primers. Produced via immunoSEQ multiplex PCR; TCRdb's table is partial and in-frame only. The table has 200,000 to 250,000 clones, roughly 84% seen once. These donors counted as nominally healthy when sampled, but unrecorded immune exposures were likely. This CDR3 has 14 residues. CDR1 and CDR2 from the germline V gene are MDHEN and SYDVKM. V was clipped by 7 bases and J by 1 base, with 13 bases between them. The chain joins TRBV28 to TRBJ1-2; a possible D gene is TRBD1 (5 bases). This TCR derives from a man aged 50 or older in good health and CMV-seronegative. The sequenced sample consisted of PBMCs. In DNA form, the CDR3 reads TGTGCCAGCATACCGACAGAATATAACTATGGCTACACCTTC. Its protein is CASIPTEYNYGYTF.